This T cell receptor (beta chain) was documented in a study of blood T cell repertoires in COVID-19. TCRdb's copy holds only in-frame clones and misses some; the assay was immunoSEQ multiplex PCR. Seen here are about 480,000 clones, 70% to 90% observed once, and the top ten hold approximately 1.8%. Looked up from germline, CDR1 is MNHEY and CDR2 is SMNVEV (reference sequence). V was cut by 8 bases and J by 4 bases, with 14 bases left in between. CDR3 length equals 13 residues. This receptor was taken from a woman between 35 and 50 years old who had recovered from COVID-19. The sample taken for sequencing was PBMCs or T cells enriched from blood (not recorded which). The rearrangement uses TRBV27 and TRBJ1-1; tentative D call: TRBD1 (6 bases). The CDR3 protein is CASFPLGGTEAFF. In nucleotides, the CDR3 is TGTGCCAGCTTCCCTCTAGGGGGCACTGAAGCTTTCTTT.